These T cell receptor beta chains were read from a single sample in a study of Ad26.COV2.S vaccination and SARS-CoV-2 variants. Clones were read by immunoSEQ multiplex PCR, and TCRdb kept only the in-frame ones, dropping some. This sample has some 350,000 clones, with about 91% found just once. The material was peripheral blood, obtained after recovery from COVID-19. All receptors derive from a human donor who had recovered from COVID-19. CDR3s include the opening cysteine and the closing phenylalanine or tryptophan. D genes are given only for firm matches. Some rows mark clone size as missing; the rest say once, few, many or name a class of expanded clone.

j_gene | abundance | d_gene | v_gene | CDR3aa | CDR3nt
TRBJ2-4 | once | TRBD1 | TRBV5-4 | CASSLAGQRDIQYF | TGTGCCAGCAGCTTGGCGGGACAGAGGGACATTCAGTACTTC
TRBJ2-7 | - | TRBD1 | TRBV7-9 | CASSLRDRPDYEQYF | TGTGCCAGCAGCCTCCGGGACAGGCCTGACTACGAGCAGTACTTC
TRBJ1-2 | - | TRBD1 | TRBV6-5 | CASWDRGQGANGYTF | TGTGCCAGCTGGGACCGGGGACAGGGGGCGAATGGCTACACCTTC
TRBJ1-5 | - | - | TRBV3-1/TRBV3-2 | CASSQATASNQPQHF | TGTGCCAGCAGCCAAGCTACAGCTAGCAATCAGCCCCAGCATTTT
TRBJ2-2 | - | - | TRBV19 | CASVRYTGELFF | TGTGCCAGTGTTCGATACACCGGGGAGCTGTTTTTT
TRBJ1-1 | - | - | TRBV2 | CASSERTRVLF | TGTGCCAGCAGTGAACGGACGCGGGTACTCTTT
TRBJ2-2 | - | - | TRBV21-1 | CASTQSGSGGRTGELFF | TGTGCCAGCACTCAAAGTGGGTCAGGGGGCCGAACCGGGGAGCTGTTTTTT
TRBJ1-5 | few | - | TRBV28 | CASTTPGRDDQPQHF | TGTGCCAGCACCACACCAGGACGGGACGATCAGCCCCAGCATTTT
TRBJ2-4 | - | TRBD1 | TRBV29-1 | CSAGGQGAYIQYF | TGCAGCGCAGGGGGACAGGGGGCGTACATTCAGTACTTC
TRBJ1-3 | - | - | TRBV5-8 | CASSGRFPIHSGNTIYF | TGTGCCAGCAGTGGCAGGTTTCCCATCCACTCTGGAAACACCATATATTTT